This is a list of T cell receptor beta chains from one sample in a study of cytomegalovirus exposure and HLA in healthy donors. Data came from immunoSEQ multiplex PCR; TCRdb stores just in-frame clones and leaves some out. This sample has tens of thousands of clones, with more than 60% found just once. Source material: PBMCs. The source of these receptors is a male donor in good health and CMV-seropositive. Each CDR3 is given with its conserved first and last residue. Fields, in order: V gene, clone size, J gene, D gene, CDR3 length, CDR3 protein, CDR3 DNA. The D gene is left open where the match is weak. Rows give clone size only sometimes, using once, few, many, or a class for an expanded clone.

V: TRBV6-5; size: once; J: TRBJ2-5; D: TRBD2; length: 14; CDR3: CASRRPGGSETQYF; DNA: TGTGCCAGCAGGCGACCGGGGGGGTCCGAGACCCAGTACTTC
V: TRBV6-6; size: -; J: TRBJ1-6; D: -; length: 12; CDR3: CASSYSLSPLHF; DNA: TGTGCCAGCAGTTACTCACTCTCACCCCTCCACTTT
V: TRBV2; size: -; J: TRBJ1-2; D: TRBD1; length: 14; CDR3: CASRRQGTYYGYTF; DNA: TGTGCCAGCCGTCGACAGGGGACCTACTATGGCTACACCTTC
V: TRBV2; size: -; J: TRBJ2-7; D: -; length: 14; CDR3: CASSPETGTYEQYF; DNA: TGTGCCAGCAGTCCTGAGACAGGAACCTACGAGCAGTACTTC
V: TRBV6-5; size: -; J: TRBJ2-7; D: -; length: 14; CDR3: CASSVNGQSYEQYF; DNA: TGTGCCAGCAGCGTAAATGGACAGTCCTACGAGCAGTACTTC
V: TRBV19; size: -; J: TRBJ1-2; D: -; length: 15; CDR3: CASSIAAGANYGYTF; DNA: TGTGCCAGTAGTATAGCGGCTGGAGCTAACTATGGCTACACCTTC
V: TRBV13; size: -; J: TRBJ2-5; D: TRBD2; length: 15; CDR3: CASSLDGGGMETQYF; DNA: TGTGCCAGCAGCTTAGATGGCGGGGGTATGGAGACCCAGTACTTC
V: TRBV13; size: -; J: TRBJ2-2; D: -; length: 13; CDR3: CASRSANTGELFF; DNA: TGTGCCAGCAGGAGTGCGAACACCGGGGAGCTGTTTTTT
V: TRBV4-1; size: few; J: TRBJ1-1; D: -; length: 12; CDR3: CASSAGSTEAFF; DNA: TGCGCCAGCAGCGCAGGTTCGACTGAAGCTTTCTTT
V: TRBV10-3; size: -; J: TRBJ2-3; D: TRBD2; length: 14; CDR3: CAMARGLEGDTQYF; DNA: TGTGCCATGGCCCGTGGACTAGAGGGGGATACGCAGTATTTT
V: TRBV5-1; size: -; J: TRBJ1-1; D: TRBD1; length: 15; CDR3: CASSPEGQGPTEAFF; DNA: TGCGCCAGCAGCCCAGAAGGACAGGGGCCCACTGAAGCTTTCTTT
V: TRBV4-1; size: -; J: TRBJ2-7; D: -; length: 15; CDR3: CASSPTTSNRVEQYF; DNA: TGCGCCAGCAGCCCAACAACCTCTAACAGGGTCGAGCAGTACTTC
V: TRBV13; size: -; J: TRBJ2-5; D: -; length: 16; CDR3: CASSGTPSPLQETQYF; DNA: TGTGCCAGCAGCGGGACTCCGAGCCCTCTCCAAGAGACCCAGTACTTC
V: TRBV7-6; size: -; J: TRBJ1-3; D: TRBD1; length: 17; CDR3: CASSPTGGPSSGNTIYF; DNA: TGTGCCAGCAGCCCGACAGGGGGCCCGAGCTCTGGAAACACCATATATTTT
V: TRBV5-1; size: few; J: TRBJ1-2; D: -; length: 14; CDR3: CASSSSSGLDGYTF; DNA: TGCGCCAGCAGCTCCTCGAGCGGACTGGATGGCTACACCTTC
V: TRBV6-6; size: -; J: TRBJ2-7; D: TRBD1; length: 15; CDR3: CASRFGTGSSYEQYF; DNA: TGTGCCAGCAGATTCGGGACAGGGAGCTCCTACGAGCAGTACTTC
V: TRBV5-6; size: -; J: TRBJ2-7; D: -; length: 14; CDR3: CASSYGDPSYEQYF; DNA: TGTGCCAGCAGCTATGGAGATCCCTCCTACGAGCAGTACTTC
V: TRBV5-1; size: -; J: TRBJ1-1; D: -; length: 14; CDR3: CASSLVYQGGEAFF; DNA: TGCGCCAGCAGCTTGGTGTATCAGGGCGGTGAAGCTTTCTTT
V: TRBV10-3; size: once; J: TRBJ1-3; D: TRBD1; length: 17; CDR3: CAISRTGGETSGNTIYF; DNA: TGTGCCATCAGTCGGACAGGGGGGGAAACCTCTGGAAACACCATATATTTT
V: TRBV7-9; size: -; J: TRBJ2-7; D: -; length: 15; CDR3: CASLSAVPISYEQYF; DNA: TGTGCCAGCCTCTCGGCGGTACCTATTTCCTACGAGCAGTACTTC
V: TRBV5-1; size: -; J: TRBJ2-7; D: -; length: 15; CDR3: CASSLMGSANYEQCF; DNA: TGCGCCAGCAGCTTGATGGGTAGCGCGAACTACGAGCAGTGCTTC
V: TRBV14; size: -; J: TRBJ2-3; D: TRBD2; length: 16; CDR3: CASSQVLAGFRDTQYF; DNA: TGTGCCAGCAGCCAAGTACTAGCGGGTTTTCGTGATACGCAGTATTTT